This T cell receptor beta chain derives from a study of metastatic and nonmetastatic thyroid tumors (dated by TCRdb to the early 2020s). The study in broad terms: For patients with malignant and with benign thyroid disease, the researchers compared repertoires between peripheral blood samples and tumor or nodule tissue samples. Summary of the overall study and its limitations: TCR beta diversity was reported as significantly higher in malignant tumors than in benign nodules, in both blood and tumor samples.

The germline V gene (reference sequence) supplies CDR1 SEHNR and CDR2 FQNEAQ. V is cut by 4 bases and J by 3 bases, and the space between the germline ends is 10 bases. Including the terminal cysteine and phenylalanine, the CDR3 comprises 14 residues. The DNA shown is the 42-base CDR3, in frame from base 1. Library creation used PCR. These reads were obtained on an Illumina HiSeq 4000. High-throughput sequencing was used to profile the TCR beta-chain CDR3 region of each patient. The paper's processing steps were these. Drawing on CDR3 differences between clinicopathological groups, the researchers built a classifier meant to tell apart patients with distant-metastatic papillary thyroid cancer. The Shannon index was used to measure repertoire diversity, and the Morisita-Horn index was used to measure how similar tumor and blood repertoires were. TCRdb ran its own pipeline on the public reads, namely fastp trimming at Q25 and MiXCR clone calling, and kept in-frame beta chains. The V and J calls were determined by TCRdb, not by the authors. The sample table holds around 26,000 clones, of which about 15% were seen once. The ten largest account for 2.5% to 3.5% of the sample.

No patient had received any treatment before thyroid surgery. Using T-cell receptor beta sequencing, the researchers looked back retrospectively at clinical samples from patients, gathered between about 2012 and 2018. This clone was detected many times. Its target antigen remains unknown. There are no base qualities to consult, and no much larger clone falls within one base. Material for sequencing was blood. Recombination connected TRBV7-9 to TRBJ1-3; no D gene is confidently identified. The sequence came from a female donor with papillary thyroid cancer or a benign thyroid nodule (not recorded which). Some clones in this sample may be carry-over from other donors' samples. CDR3 sequence: CASSSALGGNTIYF. The DNA sequence follows: TGTGCCAGCAGCTCAGCCTTGGGTGGAAACACCATATATTTT.